The rows below give T cell receptor beta chains drawn from one sample of a study of cytomegalovirus exposure and HLA in healthy donors. Profiling relied on immunoSEQ multiplex PCR, and the TCRdb table lists in-frame clones only, not all of them. Counted here are almost 70,000 clones, roughly two thirds occurring once; the ten biggest clones make up 14%. The specimen was PBMCs. These receptor sequences come from a male donor in good health and CMV-seropositive. CDR3s include the opening cysteine and the closing phenylalanine or tryptophan. D genes are given only for firm matches. Size is stated for part of the rows, as once, few or many counts, or as a class when the clone is expanded.

clone size	D gene	V gene	J gene	CDR3 DNA	CDR3 protein
-	TRBD2	TRBV11-3	TRBJ2-7	TGTGCCAGCAGCCCCAGCGGGAGGGCCCTCGAGCAGTACTTC	CASSPSGRALEQYF
few	TRBD2	TRBV4-2	TRBJ2-7	TGTGCCAGCAGCCAGACCGGGACTAGCGGAGCCTACGAGCAGTACTTC	CASSQTGTSGAYEQYF
-	-	TRBV7-2	TRBJ2-3	TGTGCCAGCAGCCCCATGCTTGGCAGCACAGATACGCAGTATTTT	CASSPMLGSTDTQYF
-	TRBD2	TRBV11-2	TRBJ2-1	TGTGCCAGCAGTCCTGGACTAGCGGGACGCCCCTACAATGAGCAGTTCTTC	CASSPGLAGRPYNEQFF
-	TRBD2	TRBV5-1	TRBJ2-3	TGCGCCAGCAGCTTCGATCCACTAGCGTCCTCCACAGATACGCAGTATTTT	CASSFDPLASSTDTQYF
-	-	TRBV7-2	TRBJ2-1	TGTGCCAGCAGCGCAGGGTATGAGCAGTTCTTC	CASSAGYEQFF
-	TRBD1	TRBV19	TRBJ1-2	TGTGCCAGTAGTCCCCTAGGACAGGGACATAGGGGCTACACCTTC	CASSPLGQGHRGYTF
-	TRBD1	TRBV5-6	TRBJ1-3	TGTGCCAGCAGCTTGGGCCCCCCGACAGGGGCTGGAAACACCATATATTTT	CASSLGPPTGAGNTIYF
-	-	TRBV7-2	TRBJ1-3	TGTGCCAGCAGCTCGGGAACGGAGCCTTTAGGAAACACCATATATTTT	CASSSGTEPLGNTIYF
few	TRBD2	TRBV6-1	TRBJ2-4	TGTGCCAGCAGTGAAGGGGCCGGGACTAGCAACATTCAGTACTTC	CASSEGAGTSNIQYF
few	-	TRBV5-4	TRBJ2-5	TGTGCCAGCAGCCACTCGGGACACTTGCAAGAGACCCAGTACTTC	CASSHSGHLQETQYF
-	-	TRBV18	TRBJ2-5	TGTGCCAGCTCACCACCCGGGGCCGGGAGAGAGACCCAGTACTTC	CASSPPGAGRETQYF
few	TRBD1	TRBV30	TRBJ2-4	TGTGCCCTACGGGACAGGGGGCTCATTCAGTACTTC	CALRDRGLIQYF
-	-	TRBV29-1	TRBJ2-7	TGCAGCGCAACCTCCCGGAGAGGGCAGGGAGGTTCCTACGAGCAGTACTTC	CSATSRRGQGGSYEQYF
-	TRBD2	TRBV11-2	TRBJ2-7	TGTGCCAGCAGCTTATTACCCAGCGGGAGATACGAGCAGTACTTC	CASSLLPSGRYEQYF
-	-	TRBV6-6	TRBJ1-5	TGTGCCAGCGGGGACTCCGGCGGCAATCAGCCCCAGCATTTT	CASGDSGGNQPQHF
once	TRBD1	TRBV15	TRBJ1-2	TGTGCCACCAGCAGAGAGACAGGGGGCGGTGGCTACACCTTC	CATSRETGGGGYTF
-	TRBD2	TRBV9	TRBJ2-7	TGTGCCAGCAGCGAGACTAGCGGGAGTTACGAGCAGTACTTC	CASSETSGSYEQYF
few	-	TRBV27	TRBJ1-2	TGTGCCAGCAGTTTTTCCAATAACTATGGCTACACCTTC	CASSFSNNYGYTF
-	-	TRBV7-2	TRBJ2-6	TGTGCCAGCAGCTTAGTAACAGGAACTGGGGCCAACGTCCTGACTTTC	CASSLVTGTGANVLTF
-	-	TRBV18	TRBJ2-7	TGTGCCAGCTCACCCGGGGGCTCCTACGAGCAGTACTTC	CASSPGGSYEQYF
-	-	TRBV7-2	TRBJ2-2	TGTGCCAGCAGCTTAGCCAGGTGGGGGGCGAACACCGGGGAGCTGTTTTTT	CASSLARWGANTGELFF
-	TRBD2	TRBV2	TRBJ2-1	TGTGCCATAGATGGCGGGAGTCTCAACAATGAGCAGTTCTTC	CAIDGGSLNNEQFF
-	TRBD1	TRBV18	TRBJ1-5	TGTGCCAGCTCACCATCGGGACAGACTAGCAATCAGCCCCAGCATTTT	CASSPSGQTSNQPQHF
-	-	TRBV29-1	TRBJ1-3	TGCAGCGCTACAGACAGTAACTCTGGAAACACCATATATTTT	CSATDSNSGNTIYF
-	-	TRBV5-4	TRBJ2-5	TGTGCCAGCAGCAAACCCGACAGACAAGAGACCCAGTACTTC	CASSKPDRQETQYF
few	-	TRBV6-6	TRBJ2-1	TGTGCCAGCAGCTCCACAGGTCCCTCCTACAATGAGCAGTTCTTC	CASSSTGPSYNEQFF
-	TRBD1	TRBV5-4	TRBJ1-5	TGTGCCAGCAGCCAGGGACAGAAAAGCAATCAGCCCCAGCATTTT	CASSQGQKSNQPQHF
-	-	TRBV5-6	TRBJ2-3	TGTGCCAGCAGCTTGGACTATACGCAGTATTTT	CASSLDYTQYF
-	-	TRBV7-9	TRBJ2-1	TGTGCCAGCAGCTTATCCAGCGGCAAACGGGCCAATGAGCAGTTCTTC	CASSLSSGKRANEQFF
-	-	TRBV18	TRBJ2-7	TGTGCCAGCTCACCGGGGAGGACCTACGAGCAGTACTTC	CASSPGRTYEQYF
-	TRBD1	TRBV5-1	TRBJ2-2	TGCGCCAGCCAGGCGGGGACAGGCCACACCGGGGAGCTGTTTTTT	CASQAGTGHTGELFF
-	-	TRBV30	TRBJ2-3	TGTGCCTGGAGCAGGTTCACCTGGGGGGGGCGGACCACAGATACGCAGTATTTT	CAWSRFTWGGRTTDTQYF
-	-	TRBV7-3	TRBJ2-3	TGTGCCAGCAGCTTAACGGGAGTGATAACAGATACGCAGTATTTT	CASSLTGVITDTQYF
-	TRBD2	TRBV12-5	TRBJ2-2	TGTGCTAGTGGTTTGTCGGGACTAGCGGGAGGGGCCGGGGAGCTGTTTTTT	CASGLSGLAGGAGELFF
-	-	TRBV5-1	TRBJ1-2	TGCGCCAGCATAACTGGCAAACAGGGTGACTATGGCTACACCTTC	CASITGKQGDYGYTF
once	-	TRBV9	TRBJ2-6	TGTGCCAGCAGCGTAGGGGGGGCTGGGGCCAACGTCCTGACTTTC	CASSVGGAGANVLTF
-	TRBD2	TRBV25-1	TRBJ2-1	TGTGCCAGCAGTGAATCTCGGGACTACGATGAGCAGTTCTTC	CASSESRDYDEQFF
-	-	TRBV5-1	TRBJ2-3	TGCGCCAGCAGCTTCCACTCATCCCGGAGCACAGATACGCAGTATTTT	CASSFHSSRSTDTQYF
few	-	TRBV30	TRBJ1-4	TGTGCCTGGGCTATCTCGGGACATGCTAATGAAAAACTGTTTTTT	CAWAISGHANEKLFF
-	-	TRBV4-3	TRBJ2-3	TGCGCCAGCAGCCAAGGACTAGTTAGTAGTACGCAGTATTTT	CASSQGLVSSTQYF
-	-	TRBV5-1	TRBJ2-7	TGCGCCAGCAGCTTAGACAGTACCTACGAGCAGTACTTC	CASSLDSTYEQYF
once	TRBD1	TRBV5-4	TRBJ2-7	TGTGCCAGCAGCTTCGGACAGGACTACGAGCAGTACTTC	CASSFGQDYEQYF
few	TRBD2	TRBV4-3	TRBJ2-2	TGCGCCAGCAGCCAAGATACTAGCGGGGGGGATTACGGGGAGCTGTTTTTT	CASSQDTSGGDYGELFF
-	-	TRBV29-1	TRBJ2-3	TGCAGCGTTGACGAGGGTATAGCAGATACGCAGTATTTT	CSVDEGIADTQYF
-	TRBD1	TRBV4-1	TRBJ2-4	TGCGCCAGCAGCGGGACAGGGTCGACAGCCAAAAACATTCAGTACTTC	CASSGTGSTAKNIQYF
few	-	TRBV7-9	TRBJ2-2	TGTGCCAGCAGCTTAGTTGGGGGGGCCTACACCGGGGAGCTGTTTTTT	CASSLVGGAYTGELFF
few	-	TRBV5-4	TRBJ1-3	TGTGCCAGCAGCCTAGATCTTGGCTCTGGAAACACCATATATTTT	CASSLDLGSGNTIYF